The T cell receptor (beta chain) described here comes from a study of early T cells in non-severe SARS-CoV-2 infection. TCRdb independently ran MiXCR on the 5' RACE reads; one entry per CDR3 protein. In the table there are some 57,000 distinct CDR3 sequences, around an eighth of which are singletons. This clonotype was observed at least ten times. V gave up 3 bases and J gave up 0 bases, with 5 bases separating them. Germline V gene data show CDR1 as MNHNY and CDR2 as SVGAGI (reference sequence). This CDR3 has 13 residues. Material: whole blood. This sequence was found in an adult who was a healthcare worker with PCR-confirmed SARS-CoV-2 infection or an uninfected control (not recorded which). The chain is built from TRBV6-6 and TRBJ1-2, with D hard to call. The CDR3 coding sequence is TGTGCCAGCAGTTATGACACTAACTATGGCTACACCTTC. Amino acid sequence: CASSYDTNYGYTF.